This record concerns one TCR beta chain sequence. What it binds is unknown. Per germline, CDR1 SGHDT and CDR2 YYEEEE. The CDR3 totals 16 residues. These data belong to a study of monozygotic twins with inflammatory bowel disease. TCRdb re-analyzed the 5' RACE reads; it lists each CDR3 protein once, without DNA. Its clone listing holds about 300,000 distinct CDR3 sequences. Notes on the study in general: Distinguishing T cell subtypes was not possible. Using the inverse Simpson index, IBD patients had lower TCRbeta diversity than healthy co-twins. IBD patients shared fewer clonotypes with other individuals than healthy twins, especially patients with disease activity signs.

The sequence was obtained from a human donor with ulcerative colitis or Crohn's disease, or a healthy co-twin of an affected twin (not recorded which). Sequenced sample: blood. V gene TRBV5-6 combines with J gene TRBJ2-2; TCRdb names TRBD1, which stays unverified in the absence of DNA. CDR3 residues: CASSLAARVNTGELFF.